Sequencing of this TCR beta chain was carried out in a study of memory CD4+ T cells and cytomegalovirus serostatus. The V end lost 3 bases, the J end lost 4 bases, and 6 bases lay between the germline ends. The CDR3 has 13 residues. Germline loops: CDR1 MRHNA, CDR2 SNTAGT. This clone came up once. Its matching antigen is unknown. Single viable CD3+CD4+CD8-CD45RO+ cells were sorted as the memory CD4+ T cells. Serostatus was set by detecting CMV pp150, pp28, p38, p52 IgG. Profiling relied on immunoSEQ multiplex PCR, and the TCRdb table lists in-frame clones only, not all of them. Seen here are approximately 51,000 clones, roughly 72% observed once, and the top ten hold 1.2%. The study's findings and limits: CD4+ memory repertoires contained about 40% of the roughly 160 reported CMV TCRbeta sequences. Suggested: most of the CMV-linked TCR signature lies in CD4+ memory cells.

The material sequenced was memory CD4+ T cells from blood. The chain links TRBV6-4 to TRBJ1-4; no reliable D call. This sequence was found in an adult in good health and CMV-seropositive. CDR3 amino acids: CASSERDNEKLFF. DNA for the CDR3: TGTGCCAGCAGTGAACGGGATAATGAAAAACTGTTTTTT.